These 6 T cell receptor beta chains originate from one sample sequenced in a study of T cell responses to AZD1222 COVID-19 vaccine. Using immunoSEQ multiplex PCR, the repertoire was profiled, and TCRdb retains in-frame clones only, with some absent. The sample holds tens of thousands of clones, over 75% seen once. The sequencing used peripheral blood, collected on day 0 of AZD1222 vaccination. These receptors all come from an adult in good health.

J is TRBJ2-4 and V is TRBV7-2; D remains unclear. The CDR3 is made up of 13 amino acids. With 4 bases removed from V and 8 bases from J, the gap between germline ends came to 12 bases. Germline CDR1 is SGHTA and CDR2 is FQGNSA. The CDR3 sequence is CASSSGPPDIQYF. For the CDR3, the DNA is TGTGCCAGCAGCTCAGGACCTCCGGACATTCAGTACTTC.

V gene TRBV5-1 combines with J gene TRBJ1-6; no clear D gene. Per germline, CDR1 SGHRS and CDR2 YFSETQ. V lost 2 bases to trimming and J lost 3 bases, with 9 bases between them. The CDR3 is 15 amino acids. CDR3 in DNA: TGCGCCAGCAGCTTTTTAGGAGACTATAATTCACCCCTCCACTTT. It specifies CASSFLGDYNSPLHF.

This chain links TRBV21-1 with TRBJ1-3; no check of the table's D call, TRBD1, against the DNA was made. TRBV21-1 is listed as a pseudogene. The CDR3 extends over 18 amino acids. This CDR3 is CASSKWSGQGGSGNTIYF. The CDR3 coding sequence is TGTGCCAGCAGCAAATGGTCGGGACAGGGCGGCTCTGGAAACACCATATATTTT.

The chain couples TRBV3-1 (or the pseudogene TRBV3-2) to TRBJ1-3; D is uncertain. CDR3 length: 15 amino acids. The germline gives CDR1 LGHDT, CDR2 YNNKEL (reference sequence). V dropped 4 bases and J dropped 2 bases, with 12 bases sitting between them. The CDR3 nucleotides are TGTGCCAGCAGCCCGGGAGGGATCACTGGAAACACCATATATTTT. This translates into CASSPGGITGNTIYF.

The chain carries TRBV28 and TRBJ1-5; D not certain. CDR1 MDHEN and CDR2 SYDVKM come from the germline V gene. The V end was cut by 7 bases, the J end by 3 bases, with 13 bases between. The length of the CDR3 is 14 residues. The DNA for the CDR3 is TGTGCCAGCATCGAGGGTAGGTTCAATCAGCCCCAGCATTTT. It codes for CASIEGRFNQPQHF.

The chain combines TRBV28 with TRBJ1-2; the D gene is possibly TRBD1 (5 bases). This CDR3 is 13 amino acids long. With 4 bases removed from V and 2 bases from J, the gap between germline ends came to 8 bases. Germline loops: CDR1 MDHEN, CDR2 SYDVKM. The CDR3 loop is CASSWGENYGYTF. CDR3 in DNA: TGTGCCAGCAGTTGGGGGGAGAACTATGGCTACACCTTC.